A selection of T cell receptor beta chains follows, all from one sample in a study of molecular identifiers for immune sequencing clone quantification. TCRdb ran MiXCR on the PCR reads and lists one entry per CDR3 protein. The sample records about half a million distinct CDR3 sequences, about 26% being singletons. Sequencing used naive CD8+ T cells from blood, with Jurkat cell RNA spiked in. The receptors shown here come from a human donor in good health. Some libraries in this study had Jurkat cell RNA spiked in. Both conserved end residues are part of each CDR3. D genes are given only for firm matches. Only part of the rows carry a size: once, few, many, or a class if the clone is expanded.

V gene	D gene	J gene	clone size	CDR3 protein	CDR3 DNA
TRBV2	TRBD1	TRBJ1-2	many	CASSETRQGLGYTF	TGTGCCAGCAGTGAAACGAGACAGGGGCTTGGCTACACCTTC
TRBV14	-	TRBJ2-7	-	CASSQQGSPYEQYF	TGTGCCAGCAGCCAGCAGGGGAGCCCCTACGAGCAGTACTTC
TRBV28	-	TRBJ2-3	many	CASRREFLGDTQYF	TGTGCCAGCAGACGGGAGTTTTTAGGAGATACGCAGTATTTT
TRBV20-1	TRBD2	TRBJ2-3	few	CSADHWQRGASSDTQYF	TGCAGTGCCGATCACTGGCAGCGGGGGGCATCCAGCGATACGCAGTATTTT
TRBV5-1	TRBD2	TRBJ2-4	many	CASSQGLAGVAKNIQYF	TGCGCCAGCAGCCAGGGACTAGCGGGCGTAGCCAAAAACATTCAGTACTTC
TRBV7-8	-	TRBJ2-3	many	CASRGAGLLDTQYF	TGTGCCAGTAGGGGGGCGGGGCTGTTGGATACGCAGTATTTT
TRBV25-1	TRBD1	TRBJ1-5	many	CASSPRGIGQPQHF	TGTGCCAGCAGTCCCAGGGGGATAGGTCAGCCCCAGCATTTT
TRBV6-2/TRBV6-3	TRBD1	TRBJ2-5	few	CASSYSMTGGAEETQYF	TGTGCCAGCAGTTACTCGATGACAGGGGGCGCGGAGGAGACCCAGTACTTC
TRBV12-3/TRBV12-4	TRBD1	TRBJ2-5	-	CASSGFGTGGQTQYF	TGTGCCAGCAGTGGGTTCGGGACAGGGGGGCAGACCCAGTACTTC
TRBV6-1	-	TRBJ2-7	-	CASSAERGYEQYF	TGTGCCAGCAGTGCGGAGAGGGGGTACGAGCAGTACTTC
TRBV27	-	TRBJ2-7	few	CASSAGLGYEQYF	TGTGCCAGCAGCGCCGGTCTAGGTTACGAGCAGTACTTC
TRBV13	-	TRBJ2-7	-	CASSLGRGQYAQYF	TGTGCCAGCAGCTTGGGGAGGGGACAGTACGCGCAGTACTTC
TRBV9	-	TRBJ2-1	-	CASSAPRGNEQFF	TGTGCCAGCAGCGCCCCGAGGGGCAATGAGCAGTTCTTC
TRBV12-5	-	TRBJ1-1	few	CASGLDLVLSTEAFF	TGTGCTAGTGGTTTGGATTTAGTTTTAAGCACTGAAGCTTTCTTT
TRBV12-3/TRBV12-4	-	TRBJ2-6	few	CAITSGANVLTF	TGTGCCATTACCTCTGGGGCCAACGTCCTGACTTTC
TRBV28	TRBD1	TRBJ1-5	few	CASSLDGTGVFNQPRHF	TGTGCCAGCAGTTTAGACGGGACAGGGGTTTTCAATCAGCCCCGGCATTTT
TRBV14	-	TRBJ2-3	-	CASSQVTDAQYF	TGTGCCAGCAGCCAAGTTACAGATGCGCAGTATTTT